A selection of T cell receptor beta chains follows, all from one sample in a study of T-cell reconstitution after alpha-beta-depleted transplantation in children. TCRdb re-called the PCR reads with MiXCR, one entry per CDR3 protein. The repertoire has about 980,000 distinct CDR3 sequences, roughly 29% of them found once; the top ten carry about 28%. Sequenced here: PBMCs, mostly from graft donor cells, sampled 360 days after TCRalphabeta/CD19-depleted stem cell transplant. These receptors were obtained from a boy younger than two who had a stem cell transplant for SCID, so the T cells may come from the graft donor. Each CDR3 is given with its conserved first and last residue. Each record gives: D gene, clone size, V gene, J gene, CDR3 protein, CDR3 DNA. D genes are given only for firm matches. Clone size, where shown, is once, few, many, or a class for clones that have expanded.

TRBD2	few	TRBV7-6	TRBJ2-7	CASSPLAGTIYEQYF	TGTGCCAGCAGCCCGTTAGCGGGGACTATCTACGAGCAGTACTTC
TRBD1	NA	TRBV29-1	TRBJ2-7	CSVAEDRGHILEQYF	TGCAGCGTTGCAGAAGACAGGGGGCATATTTTGGAGCAGTACTTC
NA	many	TRBV7-2	TRBJ2-7	CASSLADGSYEQYF	TGTGCCAGCAGCTTGGCGGACGGAAGCTACGAGCAGTACTTC
NA	few	TRBV30	TRBJ2-5	CAWSGVVRETQYF	TGTGCCTGGAGTGGAGTAGTAAGGGAGACCCAGTACTTC
TRBD2	few	TRBV4-3	TRBJ2-3	CASSQDRGRGLANTQYF	TGCGCCAGCAGCCAAGATAGGGGCCGGGGACTAGCAAATACGCAGTATTTT
NA	NA	TRBV24-1	TRBJ2-3	CATIDRPISDTDTQYF	TGTGCCACCATAGACAGACCCATTTCAGACACAGATACGCAGTATTTT
NA	few	TRBV5-5	TRBJ2-2	CASSPGRDTGELFF	TGTGCCAGCAGCCCGGGACGGGACACCGGGGAGCTGTTTTTT
NA	NA	TRBV3-1	TRBJ1-1	CASSQVGGQEAFF	TGTGCCAGCAGCCAAGTGGGTGGACAGGAAGCTTTCTTT
TRBD2	many	TRBV2	TRBJ2-2	CASRVLAGDTGELFF	TGTGCCAGCAGGGTCCTAGCGGGGGACACCGGGGAGCTGTTTTTT
TRBD2	NA	TRBV24-1	TRBJ2-5	CATSEDSGGRRETQYF	TGTGCCACCAGTGAGGATTCGGGGGGGCGAAGGGAGACCCAGTACTTC
NA	many	TRBV28	TRBJ2-7	CASRDTPYEQYF	TGTGCCAGCAGGGACACCCCCTACGAGCAGTACTTC
TRBD1	NA	TRBV6-5	TRBJ2-2	CASTLDRAGAGELFF	TGTGCCAGCACTTTGGACAGGGCCGGGGCCGGGGAGCTGTTTTTT
NA	few	TRBV4-1	TRBJ1-3	CASSQEDTGGNTIYF	TGCGCCAGCAGCCAAGAGGACACTGGCGGAAACACCATATATTTT
NA	NA	TRBV5-1	TRBJ1-6	CASSLAGDASVYNSPLHF	TGCGCCAGCAGCTTGGCCGGGGACGCCTCCGTCTATAATTCACCCCTCCACTTT
TRBD1	NA	TRBV24-1	TRBJ2-5	CATRDEDRGVRETQYF	TGTGCCACCAGGGACGAGGACAGGGGTGTACGGGAGACCCAGTACTTC
TRBD1	once	TRBV12-3/TRBV12-4	TRBJ1-5	CASRDRGLYNDQPQHF	TGTGCCAGCAGGGACAGGGGCCTTTACAATGATCAGCCCCAGCATTTT
NA	NA	TRBV12-3/TRBV12-4	TRBJ1-1	CASSLPAGLKGMNTEAFF	TGTGCCAGCAGCCTTCCTGCGGGGTTGAAAGGAATGAACACTGAAGCTTTCTTT
NA	many	TRBV4-1	TRBJ2-1	CASSQVSGPSYNEQFF	TGCGCCAGCAGCCAAGTAAGCGGGCCGTCCTACAATGAGCAGTTCTTC
NA	few	TRBV12-3/TRBV12-4	TRBJ1-3	CASTRAVGVSGNTIYF	TGTGCCAGCACTCGAGCGGTAGGAGTTTCAGGAAACACCATATATTTT
NA	NA	TRBV3-1	TRBJ2-7	CASSLQTAAYEQYF	TGTGCCAGCAGCCTACAGACAGCGGCCTACGAGCAGTACTTC
NA	NA	TRBV6-5	TRBJ2-5	CASSYSTGEETQYF	TGTGCCAGCAGTTACTCGACTGGGGAAGAGACCCAGTACTTC
TRBD1	NA	TRBV6-2/TRBV6-3	TRBJ1-5	CASSYGMTGGGIQPQHF	TGTGCCAGCAGTTACGGCATGACAGGGGGTGGTATTCAGCCCCAGCATTTT
TRBD1	NA	TRBV20-1	TRBJ2-7	CSARTGISYEQYF	TGCAGTGCCCGGACAGGGATCTCCTACGAGCAGTACTTC
NA	NA	TRBV4-2	TRBJ1-2	CASSQDWGAPYYGYTF	TGTGCCAGCAGCCAAGATTGGGGTGCCCCATACTATGGCTACACCTTC
NA	NA	TRBV10-1	TRBJ2-3	CASSDPRSDTQYF	TGCGCCAGCAGTGACCCTAGGTCCGATACGCAGTATTTT
NA	NA	TRBV5-1	TRBJ1-3	CASSSTLGGTIYF	TGCGCCAGCAGTTCGACGCTCGGTGGCACCATATATTTT
NA	NA	TRBV6-5	TRBJ1-2	CASSYVRLGGYTF	TGTGCCAGCAGTTATGTGCGCCTGGGGGGCTACACCTTC
NA	NA	TRBV27	TRBJ2-7	CASSIQSSYEQYF	TGTGCCAGCAGTATACAAAGCTCCTACGAGCAGTACTTC
NA	NA	TRBV15	TRBJ2-3	CATSRDPRGGDTQYF	TGTGCCACCAGCAGAGATCCCAGGGGTGGAGATACGCAGTATTTT
NA	NA	TRBV7-3	TRBJ1-1	CASSLQGHTEAFF	TGTGCCAGCAGCTTGCAGGGTCACACTGAAGCTTTCTTT
TRBD2	NA	TRBV7-2	TRBJ2-5	CASSPRAGGPETQYF	TGTGCCAGCAGCCCTCGGGCGGGGGGGCCAGAGACCCAGTACTTC
NA	few	TRBV20-1	TRBJ1-6	CSAPPEGGHSYNSPLHF	TGCAGTGCTCCCCCGGAGGGAGGCCACTCCTATAATTCACCCCTCCACTTT
NA	few	TRBV19	TRBJ2-3	CASSMGIHPDTQYF	TGTGCCAGTAGTATGGGGATACACCCAGATACGCAGTATTTT
TRBD1	NA	TRBV4-1	TRBJ1-1	CASSRAGQTLAMNTEAFF	TGCGCCAGCAGCCGAGCGGGACAGACCCTTGCCATGAACACTGAAGCTTTCTTT
TRBD1	few	TRBV7-2	TRBJ2-3	CASSFTGQATDTQYF	TGTGCCAGCAGCTTCACTGGACAGGCCACAGATACGCAGTATTTT
NA	NA	TRBV5-1	TRBJ2-1	CASSLEGFGEQFF	TGCGCCAGCAGCTTGGAAGGGTTTGGTGAGCAGTTCTTC
NA	once	TRBV1	TRBJ2-7	CTSRIAGAREQYF	TGCACCAGCAGAATAGCGGGGGCTAGAGAGCAGTACTTC
NA	few	TRBV12-3/TRBV12-4	TRBJ2-7	CASSPGPGTGLYEQYF	TGTGCCAGCAGTCCAGGACCGGGCACAGGGCTCTACGAGCAGTACTTC
NA	few	TRBV12-3/TRBV12-4	TRBJ2-2	CASSSQVTANTGELFF	TGTGCCAGCAGTTCCCAGGTTACCGCGAACACCGGGGAGCTGTTTTTT
TRBD1	NA	TRBV7-3	TRBJ2-2	CASSPAPGQGNTGELFF	TGTGCCAGCAGCCCCGCCCCGGGACAGGGGAACACCGGGGAGCTGTTTTTT
TRBD1	NA	TRBV20-1	TRBJ2-7	CSARSQVTGGDRYEQYF	TGCAGTGCTAGAAGCCAAGTGACAGGGGGAGATAGGTACGAGCAGTACTTC